Sequencing of this TCR beta chain was carried out in a study of T cells after yellow fever vaccination. Overall study results and limits: Of the clonotypes, a small share occurred in both CD4 and CD8 compartments. Most primary-vaccination clones recurred post-booster (approximately 95% CD4, around 86% CD8). A faster peak, day 5 versus 15, was reached by the weaker secondary response.

V was shortened by 1 base and J by 5 bases, with 19 bases between the two germline ends. CDR3 length: 16 residues. CDR1 and CDR2 (germline): DFQATT, SNEGSKA (reference sequence). This clonotype was seen a handful of times. What it binds is not known. A 5'RACE template-switching step, the method used to make TCR cDNA, added a universal primer site and UMIs. TCRdb recomputed calls from the 5' RACE reads with MiXCR, one row per CDR3 protein. The repertoire holds about 320,000 distinct CDR3 sequences, with about 10% as singletons. V is TRBV20-1 and J is TRBJ2-3; D is unclear. The TCR was taken from a man younger than 35 who received the YFV17D yellow fever vaccine. The sample in question was CD4+ T cells sorted from PBMCs, obtained 45 days after the yellow fever booster vaccination. This chain's CDR3 is CSARALLARSGDTQYF. CDR3 bases: TGCAGTGCTAGAGCCCTCCTTGCACGCTCGGGAGATACGCAGTATTTT.